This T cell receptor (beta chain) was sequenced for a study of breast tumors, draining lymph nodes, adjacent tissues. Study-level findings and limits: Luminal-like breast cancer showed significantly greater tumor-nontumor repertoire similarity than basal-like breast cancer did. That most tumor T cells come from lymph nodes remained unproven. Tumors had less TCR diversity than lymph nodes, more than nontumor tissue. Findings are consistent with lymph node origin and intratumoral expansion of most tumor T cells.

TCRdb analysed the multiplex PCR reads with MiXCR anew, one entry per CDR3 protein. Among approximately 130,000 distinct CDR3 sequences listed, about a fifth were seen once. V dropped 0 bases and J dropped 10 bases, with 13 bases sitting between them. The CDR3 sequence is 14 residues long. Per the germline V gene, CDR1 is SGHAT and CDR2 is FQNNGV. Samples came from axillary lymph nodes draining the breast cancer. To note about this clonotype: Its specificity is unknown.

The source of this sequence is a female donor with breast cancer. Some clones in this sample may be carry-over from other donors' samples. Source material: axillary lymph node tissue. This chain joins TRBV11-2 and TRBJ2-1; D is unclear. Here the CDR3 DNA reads TGTGCCAGCAGCTTAGATAGAGGCGTAGGGGAGCAGTTCTTC. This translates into CASSLDRGVGEQFF. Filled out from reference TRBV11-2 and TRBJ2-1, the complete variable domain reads EAGVAQSPRYKIIEKRQSVAFWCNPISGHATLYWYQQILGQGPKLLIQFQNNGVVDDSQLPKDRFSAERLKGVDSTLKIQPAKLEDSAVYLCASSLDRGVGEQFFGPGTRLTVL.